Shown below are 12 T cell receptor beta chains from a single sample sequenced in a study of molecular identifiers for immune sequencing clone quantification. One entry per CDR3 protein results from TCRdb running MiXCR on the PCR reads. The sample holds some 320,000 distinct CDR3 sequences, under 25% seen once. The source material was naive CD8+ T cells from blood, with Jurkat cell RNA spiked in. Subset denoted: FACS-sorted CD8+CD4-CCR7+CD45RA+ naive T cells. Receptor source: a human donor in good health. Some libraries in this study had Jurkat cell RNA spiked in.

V is TRBV12-3 or TRBV12-4 and J is TRBJ2-2; D is uncertain. The CDR3 is 15 amino acids. V dropped 3 bases and J dropped 10 bases, with 18 bases sitting between them. The CDR3 loop is CASSFFAPEAEELFF. CDR3 DNA sequence: TGTGCCAGCAGTTTCTTCGCTCCAGAGGCCGAGGAGCTGTTTTTT.

This clonotype has just a few counts. This chain uses TRBV19 with TRBJ2-6, with 8 nucleotides matching TRBD1. This CDR3 has 16 amino acids. Germline CDR1 reads LNHDA; CDR2 reads SQIVND (reference sequence). V lost 9 bases and J lost 4; bases outside the gene matches: 11. The CDR3 sequence: CASWGQAVWGANVLTF. CDR3 coding DNA: TGTGCCAGCTGGGGACAGGCTGTTTGGGGGGCCAACGTCCTGACTTTC.

This clonotype was seen a few times. The chain links TRBV12-3 or TRBV12-4 to TRBJ1-6; no definite D call. This CDR3 has 15 residues. Deletions cut 6 bases from V and 0 bases from J, with 9 bases between. The CDR3 loop is CASRVGNSYNSPLHF. The DNA of the CDR3 is TGTGCCAGCAGGGTAGGAAACTCCTATAATTCACCCCTCCACTTT.

This clonotype was seen only a few times. The CDR3 nucleotides read TGCAGTGCTAGGGAAGGGGGCAACTATGGCTACACCTTC. It translates to CSAREGGNYGYTF. The chain recombines TRBV20-1 with TRBJ1-2, with TRBD1 matching 7 bases. This CDR3 has 13 residues. Germline-derived CDR1 and CDR2 are DFQATT and SNEGSKA (reference sequence). With V trimmed by 3 bases and J by 2 bases, 3 bases remained unmatched.

The chain recombines TRBV4-3 with TRBJ2-3; 10 bases are a match to TRBD2. The J segment lost 0 bases and the V segment lost 1 base, leaving 7 bases of the junction unmatched. Germline V gene lookup returns CDR1 LGHNA and CDR2 YSLEER. The CDR3 contains 18 residues. The chain's CDR3 is CASSQGLAGAFSTDTQYF. The CDR3 nucleotides read TGCGCCAGCAGCCAAGGTCTAGCGGGGGCCTTTAGCACAGATACGCAGTATTTT.

This clonotype has ten or more counts. This sequence joins TRBV4-3 and TRBJ1-1; no clear D. This CDR3 region has 15 residues. CDR1 LGHNA and CDR2 YSLEER come from the germline V gene. Trimming left V 0 bases short and J 0 bases short, with 8 bases between. CDR3 sequence (DNA): TGCGCCAGCAGCCAAGATCGTCAGATGAACACTGAAGCTTTCTTT. It encodes CASSQDRQMNTEAFF.

About this clonotype itself: A much larger clonotype is one base distant, so this may be a read error. The chain carries TRBV7-9 and TRBJ2-7; TRBD1 is a possible D gene (6 bases). Trimming stripped 6 bases from V and 2 bases from J, with 17 bases between. The CDR3 length is 15 residues. CDR1 and CDR2 from the germline V gene are SEHNR and FQNEAQ (reference sequence). The DNA for the CDR3 is TGTGCCAGCAGTTTCCGGGGCAGGGGTGCCTACGAGCAGTACTTC. It translates to CASSFRGRGAYEQYF.

This clonotype was seen ten or more times. The chain couples TRBV6-5 to TRBJ1-1; 8 bases match TRBD1. Germline V CDR1 and CDR2: MNHEY, SVGAGI. This CDR3 has 15 residues. The V segment lost 6 bases and the J segment 4 bases; nucleotides outside the gene matches: 10. CDR3 coding DNA: TGTGCCAGCAGCCCCCTGACAGGGGCGGGCACTGAAGCTTTCTTT. It translates to CASSPLTGAGTEAFF.

This clonotype has only a few counts. This rearrangement joins TRBV12-5 to TRBJ2-1, with D perhaps TRBD1 (6 bases). The V end lost 5 bases, the J end lost 8 bases, and 19 bases lay between the germline ends. In germline, CDR1 is LGHNT, CDR2 FRNRAP. This CDR3 comprises 15 residues. CDR3 in DNA: TGTGCTAGTGGTCTCTCACTAACAGGGTACTATGAGCAGTTCTTC. It codes for CASGLSLTGYYEQFF. Based on the CDR3 plus reference TRBV12-5 and TRBJ2-1, the full variable domain is DARVTQTPRHKVTEMGQEVTMRCQPILGHNTVFWYRQTMMQGLELLAYFRNRAPLDDSGMPKDRFSAEMPDATLATLKIQPSEPRDSAVYFCASGLSLTGYYEQFFGPGTRLTVL.

This clonotype appeared many times. The V call is TRBV27, the J call TRBJ2-7, with D tentatively TRBD1 (6 bases). The CDR3 runs 13 residues. Looked up from germline, CDR1 is MNHEY and CDR2 is SMNVEV (reference sequence). Trimming shortened V by 7 bases and J by 0 bases, and 10 bases separated the two germline ends. The CDR3 DNA sequence: TGTGCCAGCATCGCAGGGGACTCCTACGAGCAGTACTTC. Translation: CASIAGDSYEQYF.

On this clonotype: Its ends do not fully match the called genes, so a read error is possible. The chain uses TRBV12-3 or TRBV12-4 and TRBJ2-5; 8 nucleotides line up with TRBD1. CDR3 size: 13 residues. CDR3 protein: CASSWTGMDTQYF. Written as DNA, the CDR3 is TGTGCCAGCAGCTGGACAGGGATGGACACCCAGTACTTT.

In this sample, this clonotype turned up many times. The chain is built from TRBV5-1 and TRBJ2-7, with D unclear. Per germline, CDR1 SGHRS and CDR2 YFSETQ. The CDR3 has 14 amino acids. The V and J ends lost 2 bases and 3 bases respectively, with 12 bases between them. The CDR3 DNA reads as TGCGCCAGCAGCTTAAGTGACACTGGCTACGAGCAGTACTTC. Translation: CASSLSDTGYEQYF.